This is a list of T cell receptor beta chains from one sample in a study of cytomegalovirus exposure and HLA in healthy donors. Assay used: immunoSEQ multiplex PCR; TCRdb lists only in-frame clones, some missing. This table has under 250,000 clones, around 87% appearing once. Sequenced input: PBMCs. The receptors were sampled from a woman between 18 and 30 years old in good health and CMV-seropositive. Each CDR3 is given with its conserved first and last residue. A D gene is named only where the DNA matches it firmly. Clone size is stated in some rows and not others, as once, few, many or a class when expanded.

D,J,V,size,CDR3,DNA
.,TRBJ2-4,TRBV18,.,CASSHTVVIAKNIQYF,TGTGCCAGCTCGCATACTGTCGTAATAGCCAAAAACATTCAGTACTTC
.,TRBJ2-1,TRBV7-9,.,CASSSTDVSYNEQFF,TGTGCCAGCAGCTCCACAGATGTCTCCTACAATGAGCAGTTCTTC
TRBD1,TRBJ2-3,TRBV6-6,.,CATDRVDTDTQYF,TGTGCCACGGACAGGGTTGACACAGATACGCAGTATTTT
TRBD1,TRBJ1-5,TRBV28,.,CASSTGQTLSNQPQHF,TGTGCCAGCAGTACGGGACAGACTCTTAGCAATCAGCCCCAGCATTTT
.,TRBJ1-1,TRBV10-1,.,CASRDRENTEAFF,TGCGCCAGCAGGGACAGAGAGAACACTGAAGCTTTCTTT
TRBD1,TRBJ2-2,TRBV2,.,CASSLDRGSGELFF,TGTGCCAGCAGTCTGGACAGGGGATCCGGGGAGCTGTTTTTT
.,TRBJ2-7,TRBV6-5,.,CASSYSGVLEQYF,TGTGCCAGCAGTTACTCTGGAGTTCTCGAGCAGTACTTC
.,TRBJ1-2,TRBV5-4,.,CASSLAARDQGYGYTF,TGTGCCAGCAGCTTGGCGGCCAGGGATCAGGGGTATGGCTACACCTTC
.,TRBJ2-7,TRBV10-1,.,CASSAGGAYEQYF,TGCGCCAGCAGTGCTGGGGGGGCGTACGAGCAGTACTTC
TRBD1,TRBJ1-1,TRBV7-8,.,CASSFGQGANTEAFF,TGTGCCAGCAGCTTCGGACAGGGGGCGAACACTGAAGCTTTCTTT
.,TRBJ2-5,TRBV5-4,.,CASSLYLSGQETQYF,TGTGCCAGCAGCTTGTATCTTTCGGGTCAAGAGACCCAGTACTTC
.,TRBJ2-5,TRBV6-1,.,CASLYLSPQETQYF,TGTGCCAGCTTGTACCTTAGCCCCCAGGAGACCCAGTACTTC
.,TRBJ1-2,TRBV15,.,CATSRDGFALRIYGYTF,TGTGCCACCAGCAGAGATGGTTTTGCCCTCAGAATCTATGGCTACACCTTC
.,TRBJ1-5,TRBV11-2,.,CASSTGYQPQHF,TGTGCCAGCAGTACAGGGTATCAGCCCCAGCATTTT
TRBD2,TRBJ2-1,TRBV6-5,.,CASSSYSGRQIDEQFF,TGTGCCAGCAGTTCCTATAGCGGGAGGCAAATCGATGAGCAGTTCTTC
.,TRBJ1-5,TRBV2,.,CASSGGGYSNQPQHF,TGTGCCAGCAGTGGCGGGGGTTATAGCAATCAGCCCCAGCATTTT
.,TRBJ2-7,TRBV27,.,CASSLTGFSYEQYF,TGTGCCAGCAGTTTAACAGGGTTCTCCTACGAGCAGTACTTC
TRBD1,TRBJ2-2,TRBV27,.,CASSKSGTAFTGELFF,TGTGCCAGCAGTAAATCCGGGACAGCTTTCACCGGGGAGCTGTTTTTT
.,TRBJ1-3,TRBV7-2,.,CASSSPGGGGNTIYF,TGTGCCAGCAGCTCACCAGGCGGGGGCGGAAACACCATATATTTT
.,TRBJ1-4,TRBV6-4,.,CASSDSPGANEKLFF,TGTGCCAGCAGTGACTCGCCAGGGGCTAATGAAAAACTGTTTTTT
.,TRBJ2-3,TRBV27,once,CAAGLTDTQYF,TGTGCGGCGGGGCTCACAGATACGCAGTATTTT
TRBD1,TRBJ1-2,TRBV6-5,.,CASSYYIRDSNYGYTF,TGTGCCAGCAGTTATTACATCCGGGACAGTAACTATGGCTACACCTTC
TRBD2,TRBJ2-3,TRBV4-1,once,CASSQDPPTSGSSDTQYF,TGCGCCAGCAGCCAAGATCCCCCCACTAGCGGGAGTTCAGATACGCAGTATTTT
TRBD1,TRBJ1-4,TRBV7-9,.,CASSVTQGVRNEKLFF,TGTGCCAGCAGCGTCACCCAGGGGGTTCGTAATGAAAAACTGTTTTTT
TRBD1,TRBJ2-7,TRBV6-1,.,CASSGLWDRDRNEQYF,TGTGCCAGCAGTGGGCTCTGGGACAGGGATAGAAACGAGCAGTACTTC
.,TRBJ2-7,TRBV27,.,CASSLPGDEQYF,TGTGCCAGCAGTTTGCCAGGCGACGAGCAGTACTTC
TRBD1,TRBJ1-2,TRBV2,.,CASSVRDRPYGYTF,TGTGCCAGCAGTGTCCGGGACAGACCCTATGGCTACACCTTC
.,TRBJ1-5,TRBV19,.,CASSIAGFSQPQHF,TGTGCCAGTAGTATAGCCGGGTTTAGCCAGCCCCAGCATTTT
.,TRBJ1-1,TRBV4-1,.,CASSQEGAVMNTEAFF,TGCGCCAGCAGCCAAGAAGGGGCAGTCATGAACACTGAAGCTTTCTTT
TRBD2,TRBJ2-2,TRBV5-1,.,CASSLPGTSGNTGELFF,TGCGCCAGCAGCTTACCCGGGACTAGCGGGAACACCGGGGAGCTGTTTTTT
.,TRBJ2-5,TRBV6-1,once,CASSEVAKETQYF,TGTGCCAGCAGTGAAGTCGCTAAAGAGACCCAGTACTTC
.,TRBJ1-2,TRBV9,.,CASSFRENLYGYTF,TGTGCCAGCAGCTTCCGTGAGAACCTCTATGGCTACACCTTC
.,TRBJ2-3,TRBV29-1,.,CSVVLYYTDTQYF,TGCAGCGTTGTTCTCTACTACACAGATACGCAGTATTTT
TRBD2,TRBJ2-5,TRBV27,.,CASQGVAGETQYF,TGTGCCAGTCAAGGGGTAGCGGGAGAGACCCAGTACTTC
TRBD1,TRBJ2-3,TRBV7-7,.,CASSLDRGTDTQYF,TGTGCTAGCAGCTTGGACAGGGGCACAGATACGCAGTATTTT
.,TRBJ2-1,TRBV4-1,.,CASSQRDGSYNEQFF,TGCGCCAGCAGCCAGCGGGACGGATCCTACAATGAGCAGTTCTTC
.,TRBJ1-2,TRBV28,.,CASSPQRLNYGYTF,TGTGCCAGCAGTCCCCAGAGGCTTAACTATGGCTACACCTTC
TRBD1,TRBJ2-1,TRBV5-6,.,CASRLQGASYNEQFF,TGTGCCAGCAGACTCCAGGGGGCGAGCTACAATGAGCAGTTCTTC
TRBD1,TRBJ1-2,TRBV9,.,CASSVGDSINYGYTF,TGTGCCAGCAGCGTAGGGGACAGCATTAACTATGGCTACACCTTC
TRBD2,TRBJ2-1,TRBV9,.,CASSVGPTGGPNEQFF,TGTGCCAGCAGCGTAGGCCCCACGGGAGGGCCTAATGAGCAGTTCTTC
TRBD2,TRBJ2-1,TRBV7-8,.,CASSPSGSRLYNEQFF,TGTGCCAGCAGCCCTAGCGGGAGTAGGCTATACAATGAGCAGTTCTTC
.,TRBJ1-5,TRBV28,.,CASSSLYGQSWRFDQPQHF,TGTGCCAGCAGTTCCCTGTACGGGCAGTCCTGGAGGTTTGATCAGCCCCAGCATTTT
TRBD1,TRBJ1-1,TRBV6-6,.,CASSPNYRGANTEAFF,TGTGCCAGCAGCCCGAATTACAGGGGGGCGAACACTGAAGCTTTCTTT